The rows below give T cell receptor beta chains drawn from one sample of a study of CD8 T cells in Susac syndrome. TCRdb ran MiXCR on the immunoSEQ multiplex PCR reads and lists one entry per CDR3 protein. This repertoire shows 160,000 or so distinct CDR3 sequences, roughly 94% found once; its top ten account for roughly 0.08%. The material sequenced was CD4+ T cells from PBMCs. These receptor sequences come from a human donor in good health. CDR3s include the opening cysteine and the closing phenylalanine or tryptophan. Fields, in order: V gene, clone size, D gene, J gene, CDR3 DNA, CDR3 protein. A D gene is named only where the DNA matches it firmly. Size is omitted from some rows. Given values are once, few, many or a class for expanded clones.

V: TRBV3-1
size: .
D: TRBD2
J: TRBJ2-7
DNA: TGTGCCAGCAGCCAAGGGGGGACTAGCTACGAGCAGTACTTC
CDR3: CASSQGGTSYEQYF

V: TRBV12-3/TRBV12-4
size: .
D: .
J: TRBJ1-2
DNA: TGTGCCAGCAGCCCCGCCCTCGTAGGGACCTATGGCTACACCTTC
CDR3: CASSPALVGTYGYTF

V: TRBV30
size: .
D: .
J: TRBJ2-7
DNA: TGTGCCTGGAGTGTACAGGGCTCGGGGGAGTACTTC
CDR3: CAWSVQGSGEYF

V: TRBV2
size: .
D: .
J: TRBJ1-1
DNA: TGTGCCAGCAGTGAGCACGGGGCTAACACTGAAGCTTTCTTT
CDR3: CASSEHGANTEAFF

V: TRBV7-2
size: .
D: TRBD1
J: TRBJ2-7
DNA: TGTGCCAGCAGCTTAGTTGGGACAGGGGGCAACTACGAGCAGTACTTC
CDR3: CASSLVGTGGNYEQYF

V: TRBV6-4
size: .
D: TRBD2
J: TRBJ2-2
DNA: TGTGCCAGCAGTTTTCTAGCGGGGGCTAACACCGGGGAGCTGTTTTTT
CDR3: CASSFLAGANTGELFF

V: TRBV6-1
size: .
D: .
J: TRBJ2-2
DNA: TGTGCCAGCGCAAGTGACATATGGACCGGGGAGCTGTTTTTT
CDR3: CASASDIWTGELFF

V: TRBV13
size: few
D: TRBD2
J: TRBJ2-3
DNA: TGTGCCAGCAGCTTACGGGGGGGCCCCACAGATACGCAGTATTTT
CDR3: CASSLRGGPTDTQYF

V: TRBV20-1
size: .
D: .
J: TRBJ2-7
DNA: TGCAGTGCTAGCATAAAGGAGTTTAATGTCTACGAGCAGTACTTC
CDR3: CSASIKEFNVYEQYF

V: TRBV6-2/TRBV6-3
size: .
D: .
J: TRBJ1-5
DNA: TGTGCCAGCAGTTACGACGGGGCTATACGGGCCCAGCATTTT
CDR3: CASSYDGAIRAQHF

V: TRBV19
size: .
D: .
J: TRBJ2-6
DNA: TGTGCCAGTAGTATGCCGTCGACTGGGGCCAACGTCCTGACTTTC
CDR3: CASSMPSTGANVLTF

V: TRBV7-8
size: .
D: .
J: TRBJ1-5
DNA: TGTGCCAGCAGCCCGGGACCTCTGAGGGGCAATCAGCCCCAGCATTTT
CDR3: CASSPGPLRGNQPQHF

V: TRBV20-1
size: .
D: .
J: TRBJ1-1
DNA: TGCAGTGCTAGTCAGGGTCTCCGTCTGGCAAACACTGAAGCTTTCTTT
CDR3: CSASQGLRLANTEAFF

V: TRBV19
size: .
D: .
J: TRBJ1-2
DNA: TGTGCCACATTTTCTAACTATGGCTACACCTTC
CDR3: CATFSNYGYTF

V: TRBV20-1
size: .
D: .
J: TRBJ1-4
DNA: TGCAGTGCTAGAAGGCGGGGGCGCGTGACTAATGAAAAACTGTTTTTT
CDR3: CSARRRGRVTNEKLFF

V: TRBV29-1
size: .
D: .
J: TRBJ2-3
DNA: TGCAGCGTGGGGACCCCAGATACGCAGTATTTT
CDR3: CSVGTPDTQYF

V: TRBV12-3/TRBV12-4
size: .
D: .
J: TRBJ1-6
DNA: TGTGCCAGCATGGGGGTGAGGAATTCACCCCTCCACTTT
CDR3: CASMGVRNSPLHF

V: TRBV14
size: .
D: .
J: TRBJ2-1
DNA: TGTGCCAGCAGCTACATGGGGCAACTCGCTTCTAATGAGCAGTTCTTC
CDR3: CASSYMGQLASNEQFF

V: TRBV10-2
size: .
D: .
J: TRBJ2-6
DNA: TGCGCCAGCGGGTCTGTCTCTGGGGCCAACGTCCTGACTTTC
CDR3: CASGSVSGANVLTF

V: TRBV2
size: once
D: .
J: TRBJ1-5
DNA: TGTGCCAGCAGTGCGGGGTACAGCAATCAGCCCCAGCATTTT
CDR3: CASSAGYSNQPQHF

V: TRBV5-4
size: .
D: .
J: TRBJ2-6
DNA: TGTGCCAGCAGCTTGGGGGTTGGGACCTACCTTTTC
CDR3: CASSLGVGTYLF

V: TRBV3-1
size: .
D: .
J: TRBJ2-5
DNA: TGTGCCAGCAGCCTTTACTCGGATGGACAGACCCAGTACTTC
CDR3: CASSLYSDGQTQYF

V: TRBV6-6
size: few
D: .
J: TRBJ2-7
DNA: TGTGCCACTTCCGGGAAAACCTACGAGCAGTACTTC
CDR3: CATSGKTYEQYF

V: TRBV7-2
size: .
D: .
J: TRBJ2-7
DNA: TGTGCCAGCAACCCGGGACGGACCTACGAGCAGTACTTC
CDR3: CASNPGRTYEQYF